Shown below are 7 T cell receptor beta chains from a single sample sequenced in a study of OX40 agonist ivuxolimab in advanced cancers. TCRdb's table, derived via immunoSEQ multiplex PCR, lists solely in-frame clones and lacks some. The data show some 9,800 clones, less than 75% seen once. The sequencing here drew on CD4+ or CD8+ T cells sorted from blood, taken in a trial of the OX40 agonist ivuxolimab. These TCRs come from an adult with an advanced solid tumor such as melanoma, head and neck, liver or kidney cancer.

This chain connects TRBV6-6 to TRBJ2-7; D remains ambiguous. The CDR3 length is 14 residues. V was pared by 5 bases and J by 3 bases, with 14 bases between. The V gene's germline CDR1 is MNHNY and CDR2 SVGAGI (reference sequence). For the CDR3, the DNA is TGTGCCAGCAGTGGAGATAACACCGACTACGAGCAGTACTTC. Its protein product is CASSGDNTDYEQYF.

CDR3: CASSGGYEQYF. Written as DNA, the CDR3 is TGTGCCAGCAGCGGGGGGTACGAGCAGTACTTC. The chain recombines TRBV5-5 with TRBJ2-7; D may be TRBD2 (6 bases). The CDR3 extends over 11 amino acids. V was cut by 4 bases and J by 4 bases, with 6 bases left in between. CDR1 and CDR2 from the germline V gene are SGHKS and YYEKEE (reference sequence).

This chain links TRBV28 with TRBJ2-3; tentative D call: TRBD1 (6 bases). The V and J ends lost 6 bases and 2 bases respectively, with 18 bases between them. This CDR3 comprises 16 residues. Looked up from germline, CDR1 is MDHEN and CDR2 is SYDVKM. The CDR3 loop is CASSLQLDSFTDTQYF. CDR3 bases: TGTGCCAGCAGCCTCCAGTTGGACAGTTTCACAGATACGCAGTATTTT. Based on the CDR3 plus reference TRBV28 and TRBJ2-3, the full variable domain is DVKVTQSSRYLVKRTGEKVFLECVQDMDHENMFWYRQDPGLGLRLIYFSYDVKMKEKGDIPEGYSVSREKKERFSLILESASTNQTSMYLCASSLQLDSFTDTQYFGPGTRLTVL.

The genes are TRBV2 and TRBJ2-4; the D call may be TRBD1 or TRBD2 (6 bases each). CDR3 length equals 16 residues. V lost 5 bases and J lost 0, with 14 bases in between. Germline CDR1 is SNHLY and CDR2 is FYNNEI. The CDR3 protein is CASSSSGGPAKNIQYF. The DNA for the CDR3 is TGTGCCAGCAGTTCCAGTGGGGGGCCAGCCAAAAACATTCAGTACTTC.

The chain uses TRBV5-1 and TRBJ2-7; possibly TRBD1 for D (6 bases). Trimming removed 3 bases from V and 3 bases from J, with 16 bases in between. This CDR3 has 15 amino acids. Germline CDR1 reads SGHRS; CDR2 reads YFSETQ. CDR3 bases: TGCGCCAGCAGCTGGGGCTCAGGGGTCGGCTACGAGCAGTACTTC. Translating gives CASSWGSGVGYEQYF.

The genes are TRBV7-9 and TRBJ2-3, with a possible D match to TRBD2 (6 bases). V dropped 2 bases and J dropped 15 bases, with 15 bases sitting between them. The CDR3 covers 12 residues. From germline, CDR1 is SEHNR and CDR2 FQNEAQ (reference sequence). The CDR3 spells CASSLLAREQYF. In DNA, the CDR3 is TGTGCCAGCAGCTTACTGGCGCGGGAACAATATTTT.

Note on this clone: Other DNA sequences from this sample encode an identical CDR3 as well. This chain connects TRBV9 to TRBJ2-7, with 7 bases that match TRBD2. Trimming removed 0 bases from V and 4 bases from J; junction bases left unmatched: 7. Germline CDR1 SGDLS, CDR2 YYNGEE. The CDR3 spans 15 residues. CDR3 sequence reads: CASSVEASGAYEQYF. The CDR3 DNA reads TGTGCCAGCAGCGTAGAGGCTAGCGGTGCTTACGAGCAGTACTTC.